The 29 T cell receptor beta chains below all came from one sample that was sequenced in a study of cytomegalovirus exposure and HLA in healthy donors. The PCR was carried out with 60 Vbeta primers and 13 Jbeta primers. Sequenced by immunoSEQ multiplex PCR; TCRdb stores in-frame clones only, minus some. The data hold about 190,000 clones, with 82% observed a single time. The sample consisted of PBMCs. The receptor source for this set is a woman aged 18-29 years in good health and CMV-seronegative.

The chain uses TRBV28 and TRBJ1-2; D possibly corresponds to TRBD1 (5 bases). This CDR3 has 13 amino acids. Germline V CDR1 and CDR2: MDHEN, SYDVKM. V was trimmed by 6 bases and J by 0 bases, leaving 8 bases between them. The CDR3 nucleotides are TGTGCCAGCAGCCCCAGGGCTAACTATGGCTACACCTTC. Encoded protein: CASSPRANYGYTF.

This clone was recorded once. The CDR3 DNA reads TGTGCCAGTGGAGACGGGCCGGGACTCTACGAGCAGTACTTC. This translates into CASGDGPGLYEQYF. V is TRBV19 and J is TRBJ2-7; TRBD2 is a possible D gene (6 bases). The germline V gene has CDR1 LNHDA and CDR2 SQIVND (reference sequence). CDR3 length: 14 amino acids. V was pared by 8 bases and J by 3 bases, with 17 bases between.

The CDR3 spells CAISDVGKSLEQYF. The DNA for the CDR3 is TGTGCCATCAGTGATGTGGGCAAGTCCCTCGAGCAGTACTTC. The chain recombines TRBV10-3 with TRBJ2-7; D is unresolved. This CDR3 region has 14 residues. The ends were cut back, 3 bases at V and 6 bases at J, with 15 bases in the middle. Germline CDR1 ENHRY, CDR2 SYGVKD.

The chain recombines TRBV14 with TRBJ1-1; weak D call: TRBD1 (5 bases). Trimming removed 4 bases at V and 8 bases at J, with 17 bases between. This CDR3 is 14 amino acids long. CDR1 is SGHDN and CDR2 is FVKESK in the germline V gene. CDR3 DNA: TGTGCCAGCAGCCCCCGTCCGGGCCGACAGGAAGCTTTCTTT. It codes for CASSPRPGRQEAFF. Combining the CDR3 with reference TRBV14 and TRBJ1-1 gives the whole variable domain EAGVTQFPSHSVIEKGQTVTLRCDPISGHDNLYWYRRVMGKEIKFLLHFVKESKQDESGMPNNRFLAERTGGTYSTLKVQPAELEDSGVYFCASSPRPGRQEAFFGQGTRLTVV.

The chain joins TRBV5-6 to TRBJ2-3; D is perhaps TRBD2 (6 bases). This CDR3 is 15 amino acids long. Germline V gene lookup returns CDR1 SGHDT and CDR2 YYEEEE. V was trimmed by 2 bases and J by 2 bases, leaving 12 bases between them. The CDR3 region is CASSFVADYTDTQYF. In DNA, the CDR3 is TGTGCCAGCAGCTTCGTAGCGGACTACACAGATACGCAGTATTTT.

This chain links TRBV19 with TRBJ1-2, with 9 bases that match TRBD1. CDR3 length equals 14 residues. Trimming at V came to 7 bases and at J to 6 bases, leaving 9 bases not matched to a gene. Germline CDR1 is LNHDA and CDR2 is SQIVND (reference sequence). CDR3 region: CASTLGRTGDGYTF. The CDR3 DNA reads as TGTGCCAGTACCCTGGGTAGGACAGGGGATGGCTACACCTTC.

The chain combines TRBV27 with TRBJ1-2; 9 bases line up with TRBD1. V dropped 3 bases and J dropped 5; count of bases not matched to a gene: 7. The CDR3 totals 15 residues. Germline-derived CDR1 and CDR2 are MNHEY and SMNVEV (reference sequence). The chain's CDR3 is CASSLDRDRDYGYTF. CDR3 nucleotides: TGTGCCAGCAGTTTGGACCGGGACAGGGATTATGGCTACACCTTC.

The CDR3 coding sequence is TGTGCCAGCAGAGAGATAGGGGGTTCGATTTACAATGAGCAGTTCTTC. As protein: CASREIGGSIYNEQFF. This chain joins TRBV2 and TRBJ2-1, with a tentative D call TRBD1 (6 bases). The V and J ends lost 6 bases and 4 bases respectively, with 19 bases between them. The CDR3 runs 16 residues. The germline V gene has CDR1 SNHLY and CDR2 FYNNEI.

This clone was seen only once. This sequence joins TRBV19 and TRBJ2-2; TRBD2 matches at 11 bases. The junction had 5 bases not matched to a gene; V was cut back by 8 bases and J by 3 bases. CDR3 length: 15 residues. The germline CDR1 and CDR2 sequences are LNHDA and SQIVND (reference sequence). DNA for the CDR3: TGTGCCAGTCGGGCGGGACTAGCGGACACCGGGGAGCTGTTTTTT. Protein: CASRAGLADTGELFF.

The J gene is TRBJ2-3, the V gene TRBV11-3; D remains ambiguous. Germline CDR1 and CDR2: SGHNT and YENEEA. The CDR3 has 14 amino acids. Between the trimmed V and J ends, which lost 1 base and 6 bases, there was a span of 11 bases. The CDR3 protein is CASSLGPAEDTQYF. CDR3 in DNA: TGTGCCAGCAGCTTAGGGCCGGCGGAGGATACGCAGTATTTT.

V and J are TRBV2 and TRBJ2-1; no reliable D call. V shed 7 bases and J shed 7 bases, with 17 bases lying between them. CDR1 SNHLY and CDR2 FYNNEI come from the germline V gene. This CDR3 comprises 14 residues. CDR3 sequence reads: CASTRLLTTNEQFF. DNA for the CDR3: TGTGCCAGCACCCGACTCCTGACGACGAATGAGCAGTTCTTC.

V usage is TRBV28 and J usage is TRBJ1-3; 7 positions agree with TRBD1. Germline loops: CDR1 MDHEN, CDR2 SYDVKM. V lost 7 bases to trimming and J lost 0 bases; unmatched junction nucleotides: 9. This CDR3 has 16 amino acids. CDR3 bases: TGTGCCAGCAACGTAGGGGGCGCGGGCTCTGGAAACACCATATATTTT. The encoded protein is CASNVGGAGSGNTIYF. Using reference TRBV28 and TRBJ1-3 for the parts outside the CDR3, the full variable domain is DVKVTQSSRYLVKRTGEKVFLECVQDMDHENMFWYRQDPGLGLRLIYFSYDVKMKEKGDIPEGYSVSREKKERFSLILESASTNQTSMYLCASNVGGAGSGNTIYFGEGSWLTVV.

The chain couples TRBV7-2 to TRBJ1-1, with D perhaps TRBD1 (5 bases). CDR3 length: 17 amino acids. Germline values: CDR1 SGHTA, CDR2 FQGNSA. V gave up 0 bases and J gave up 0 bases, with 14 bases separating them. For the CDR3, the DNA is TGTGCCAGCAGCTTAGCGGCTGCAGGGATCATGAACACTGAAGCTTTCTTT. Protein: CASSLAAAGIMNTEAFF. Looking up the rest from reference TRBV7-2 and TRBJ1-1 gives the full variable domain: GAGVSQSPSNKVTEKGKDVELRCDPISGHTALYWYRQSLGQGLEFLIYFQGNSAPDKSGLPSDRFSAERTGGSVSTLTIQRTQQEDSAVYLCASSLAAAGIMNTEAFFGQGTRLTVV.

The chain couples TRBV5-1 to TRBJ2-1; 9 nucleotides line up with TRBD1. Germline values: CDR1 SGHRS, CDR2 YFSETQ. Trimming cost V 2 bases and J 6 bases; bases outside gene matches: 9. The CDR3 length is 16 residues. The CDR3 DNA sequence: TGCGCCAGCAGCTTAAGAGGACAGGGGACGGGCAATGAGCAGTTCTTC. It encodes CASSLRGQGTGNEQFF.

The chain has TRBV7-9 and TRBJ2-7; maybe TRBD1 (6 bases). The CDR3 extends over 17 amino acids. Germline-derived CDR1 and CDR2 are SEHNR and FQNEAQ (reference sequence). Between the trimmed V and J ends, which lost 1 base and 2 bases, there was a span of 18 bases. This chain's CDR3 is CASSLGAGTTRAYEQYF. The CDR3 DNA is TGTGCCAGCAGCTTAGGGGCCGGGACAACTAGGGCCTACGAGCAGTACTTC.

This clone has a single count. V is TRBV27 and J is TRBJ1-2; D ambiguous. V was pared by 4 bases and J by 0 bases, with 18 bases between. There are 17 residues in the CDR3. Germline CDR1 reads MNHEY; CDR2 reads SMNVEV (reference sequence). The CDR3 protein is CASSSWRNRSANYGYTF. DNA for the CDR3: TGTGCCAGCAGTTCATGGAGAAATCGATCAGCTAACTATGGCTACACCTTC.

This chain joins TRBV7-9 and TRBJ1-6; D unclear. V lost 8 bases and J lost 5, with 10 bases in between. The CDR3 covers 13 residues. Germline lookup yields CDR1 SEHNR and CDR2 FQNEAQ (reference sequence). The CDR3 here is CASSRSDNSPLHF. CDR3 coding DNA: TGTGCCAGCTCGAGGTCCGATAATTCACCCCTCCACTTT.

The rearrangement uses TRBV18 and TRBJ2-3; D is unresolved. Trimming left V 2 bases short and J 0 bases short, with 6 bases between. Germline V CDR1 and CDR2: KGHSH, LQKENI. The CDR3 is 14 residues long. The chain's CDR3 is CASSPGPSTDTQYF. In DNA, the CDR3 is TGTGCCAGCTCACCAGGGCCTAGCACAGATACGCAGTATTTT.

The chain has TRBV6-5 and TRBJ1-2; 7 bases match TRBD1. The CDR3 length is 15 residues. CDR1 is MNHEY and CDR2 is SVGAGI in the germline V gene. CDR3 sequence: CSPVYEGAANYGYTF. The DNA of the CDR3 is TGTTCACCTGTCTATGAGGGGGCTGCTAACTATGGCTACACCTTC.

In DNA, the CDR3 is TGTGCCTGGAGCAAGACAGGAAACACTGAAGCTTTCTTT. It yields the protein CAWSKTGNTEAFF. This rearrangement joins TRBV30 to TRBJ1-1, with TRBD1 as a possible D gene (6 bases). V was trimmed by 3 bases and J by 2 bases, leaving 10 bases between them. There are 13 residues in the CDR3. Germline V CDR1 and CDR2: GTSNPN, SVGIG (reference sequence).

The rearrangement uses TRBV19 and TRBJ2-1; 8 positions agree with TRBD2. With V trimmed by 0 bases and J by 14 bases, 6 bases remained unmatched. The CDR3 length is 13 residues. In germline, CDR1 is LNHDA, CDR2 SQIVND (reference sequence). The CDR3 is CASSIDRGGVKFF. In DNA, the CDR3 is TGTGCCAGTAGTATAGATCGGGGGGGCGTAAAGTTCTTC.

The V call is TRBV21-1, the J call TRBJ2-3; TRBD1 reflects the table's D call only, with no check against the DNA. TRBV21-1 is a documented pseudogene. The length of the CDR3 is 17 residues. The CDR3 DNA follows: TGTGCCAGCAGCTCCCATAACCACAGGGGCCAAACAGATACGCAGTATTTT. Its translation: CASSSHNHRGQTDTQYF.

CDR3 coding DNA: TGTGCCAGCAGTTTATCGGGGGGACTGAACTACGAGCAGTACTTC. Residues: CASSLSGGLNYEQYF. J is TRBJ2-7 and V is TRBV27; weak D call: TRBD2 (6 bases). Trimming removed 0 bases at V and 3 bases at J, with 12 bases between. The CDR3 runs 15 residues. Germline V lookup: CDR1 MNHEY, CDR2 SMNVEV (reference sequence).

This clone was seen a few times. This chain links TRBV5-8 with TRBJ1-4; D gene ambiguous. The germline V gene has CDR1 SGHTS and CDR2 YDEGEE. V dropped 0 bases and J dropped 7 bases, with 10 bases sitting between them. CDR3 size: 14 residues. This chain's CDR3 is CASSLAGVGEKLFF. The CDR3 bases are TGTGCCAGCAGCTTGGCCGGGGTGGGTGAAAAACTGTTTTTT.

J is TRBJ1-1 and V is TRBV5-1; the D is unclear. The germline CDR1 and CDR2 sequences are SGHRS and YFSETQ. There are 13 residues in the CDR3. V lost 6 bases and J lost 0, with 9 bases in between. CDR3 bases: TGCGCCAGCACCCCTGGCATGAACACTGAAGCTTTCTTT. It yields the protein CASTPGMNTEAFF.

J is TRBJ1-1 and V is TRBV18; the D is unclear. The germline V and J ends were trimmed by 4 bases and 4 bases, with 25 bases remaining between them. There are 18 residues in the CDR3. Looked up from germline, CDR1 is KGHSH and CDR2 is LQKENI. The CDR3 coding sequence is TGTGCCAGCTCACGTCGGTTGGGGAGCCAACGAGACTTCACTGAAGCTTTCTTT. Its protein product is CASSRRLGSQRDFTEAFF.

DNA for the CDR3: TGTGCCAGCAGCTTGTCAGGGGGCTTCGATGGCTACACCTTC. It specifies CASSLSGGFDGYTF. V gene TRBV5-8 combines with J gene TRBJ1-2; 8 bases align to TRBD1. Trimming cost V 1 base and J 6 bases; bases outside gene matches: 5. This CDR3 is 14 amino acids long. From germline, CDR1 is SGHTS and CDR2 YDEGEE.

CDR3 protein: CASSVRDNTEAFF. The DNA of the CDR3 is TGTGCCAGCAGTGTCAGGGATAACACTGAAGCTTTCTTT. The rearrangement links TRBV11-3 to TRBJ1-1, with D possibly matching TRBD1 (5 bases). The CDR3 is 13 residues long. The germline V and J ends were trimmed by 6 bases and 2 bases, with 10 bases remaining between them. Germline V lookup: CDR1 SGHNT, CDR2 YENEEA.

CDR3 in DNA: TGTGCCAGCACCCACCGGGGACAGGGATTCGAGCAGTACTTC. The encoded protein is CASTHRGQGFEQYF. The chain uses TRBV6-1 and TRBJ2-7; 9 bases are shared with TRBD1. The CDR3 contains 14 residues. In germline, CDR1 is MNHNS, CDR2 SASEGT. Trimming removed 7 bases from V and 6 bases from J; junction bases left unmatched: 10.